A single sample is the source of the 25 T cell receptor beta chains below, sequenced in a study of T cells in Graves' hyperthyroidism and ophthalmopathy (dated by TCRdb to the late 2010s). The library was made by multiplex PCR. Sequenced on an Illumina HiSeq 2000. The TCR beta CDR3 regions were amplified from RNA transcripts. The first round of RT-PCR for the TCR CDR3 was performed with the HTBI primer set and the Qiagen OneStep RT-PCR kit. TCRdb trimmed the raw reads at Q25, called clones with MiXCR and kept productive beta chains. Records with the same CDR3 protein are collapsed into one entry carrying the most frequent genes and DNA. The sample includes 500,000 to 800,000 distinct CDR3 sequences, with roughly 15% observed a single time. Jointly, the top ten make up around 12% of the sample. The sample consisted of blood. Receptors were obtained from a woman aged 50 to 60 with Graves' ophthalmopathy.

This clonotype was counted between two and nine times. V usage is TRBV4-3 and J usage is TRBJ1-1, with 7 bases lining up with TRBD1. V was clipped by 4 bases and J by 1 base; unmatched bases: 12. This CDR3 comprises 17 residues. Germline V gene lookup returns CDR1 LGHNA and CDR2 YSLEER. CDR3 sequence: CASSPGTGQSANTEAFF. The CDR3, as DNA: TGCGCCAGCAGCCCCGGGACGGGACAGTCCGCGAACACTGAAGCTTTCTTT.

This clonotype was observed a few times. This chain connects TRBV19 to TRBJ1-5; D is perhaps TRBD1 (5 bases). Trimming pared 7 bases from V and 5 bases from J, leaving 12 bases between. Germline CDR1 and CDR2: LNHDA and SQIVND (reference sequence). The CDR3 has 13 residues. In nucleotides, the CDR3 is TGTGCCAGTAAACATACGGGACATCAGCCCCAGCATTTT. As protein: CASKHTGHQPQHF.

The chain recombines TRBV9 with TRBJ2-7, with D perhaps given as TRBD1 or TRBD2 (5 bases each). The CDR3 has 14 residues. V lost 2 bases, J lost 0 bases, and 9 bases lay in between. Germline-derived CDR1 and CDR2 are SGDLS and YYNGEE. CDR3 sequence: CASSVPGTSYEQYF. The CDR3 bases are TGTGCCAGCAGCGTGCCTGGGACCTCCTACGAGCAGTACTTC.

This clonotype was counted at least ten times. The chain has TRBV6-4 and TRBJ2-2; 10 nucleotides align to TRBD2. J lost 7 bases, V lost 4 bases, and 6 bases had no gene match. CDR3 size: 15 residues. Germline lookup yields CDR1 MRHNA and CDR2 SNTAGT. The CDR3 coding sequence is TGTGCCAGCAGTGCCAGCGGGAGGGCCGTCGGGGAGCTGTTTTTT. Translating gives CASSASGRAVGELFF.

This sequence joins TRBV7-2 and TRBJ2-5; 13 bases are a match to TRBD2. The germline CDR1 and CDR2 sequences are SGHTA and FQGNSA. V lost 4 bases, J lost 4 bases, and 6 bases stayed unmatched. The CDR3 runs 16 residues. CDR3 sequence reads: CASSSAGLAGRETQYF. The CDR3 DNA follows: TGTGCCAGCAGCTCTGCGGGACTAGCGGGACGAGAGACCCAGTACTTC.

As to this clonotype: This may be a read error, as it is one base from a much larger clone. For the CDR3, the DNA is TGTGCCAGCAGCTTGTTCGGGGACAAGAGTCAGCCCCAGCATTTT. This codes for CASSLFGDKSQPQHF. The genes are TRBV5-5 and TRBJ1-5; possible D gene TRBD1, 6 bases. The V and J ends lost 1 base and 6 bases respectively, with 14 bases between them. CDR3 length: 15 residues. Germline CDR1 SGHKS, CDR2 YYEKEE (reference sequence). Full variable domain (remainder filled in from reference TRBV5-5 and TRBJ1-5): DAGVTQSPTHLIKTRGQQVTLRCSPISGHKSVSWYQQVLGQGPQFIFQYYEKEERGRGNFPDRFSARQFPNYSSELNVNALLLGDSALYLCASSLFGDKSQPQHFGDGTRLSIL.

The V gene is TRBV9, the J gene TRBJ2-7; weak D call: TRBD1 (6 bases). CDR3 length equals 16 residues. Trimming removed 3 bases from V and 5 bases from J, with 21 bases in between. Germline V gene data show CDR1 as SGDLS and CDR2 as YYNGEE. CDR3 in amino acids: CASSGTGTQTRDEQYF. The CDR3 nucleotides read TGTGCCAGCAGCGGAACCGGGACACAGACGAGGGACGAGCAGTACTTC.

This clonotype was seen ten or more times. The rearrangement joins TRBV20-1 to TRBJ2-3, with 9 bases that match TRBD1. The germline V gene has CDR1 DFQATT and CDR2 SNEGSKA (reference sequence). CDR3 length equals 16 residues. Trimming cost V 1 base and J 1 base; bases outside gene matches: 6. The CDR3 spells CSARVLDRGGTDTQYF. CDR3 sequence (DNA): TGCAGTGCTAGAGTCCTGGACAGGGGTGGCACAGATACGCAGTATTTT.

The sample holds many counts of this clonotype. This rearrangement joins TRBV6-1 to TRBJ2-2, with 7 bases identical to TRBD1. Germline CDR1 is MNHNS and CDR2 is SASEGT. V was pared by 6 bases and J by 0 bases, with 4 bases of the junction left unmatched. CDR3 size: 15 residues. CDR3 protein: CASSIDRANTGELFF. CDR3 nucleotide sequence: TGTGCCAGCAGCATCGACAGGGCGAACACCGGGGAGCTGTTTTTT.

Ten or more counts support this clonotype. The chain couples TRBV2 to TRBJ2-1; 8 nucleotides align to TRBD2. Trimming removed 3 bases from V and 3 bases from J; junction bases left unmatched: 10. The CDR3 is made up of 17 amino acids. Germline V gives CDR1 SNHLY, CDR2 FYNNEI. The CDR3 coding sequence is TGTGCCAGCAGTGACCCCCGGCGGGAGGCTCTCTACAATGAGCAGTTCTTC. Its protein product is CASSDPRREALYNEQFF.

This clonotype showed up just a few times. The CDR3 DNA reads as TGTGCCAGCAGTTACTCGACTAGCGGGTCTTCCAATGAGCAGTTCTTC. Translated: CASSYSTSGSSNEQFF. This chain connects TRBV6-5 to TRBJ2-1; 10 bases line up with TRBD2. V gave up 0 bases and J gave up 6 bases; unmatched junction bases: 5. The CDR3 totals 16 residues. CDR1 and CDR2 (germline): MNHEY, SVGAGI.

This clonotype was counted many times. The chain has TRBV28 and TRBJ2-7; maybe TRBD1 (5 bases). The CDR3 extends over 13 amino acids. With 7 bases removed from V and 1 base from J, the gap between germline ends came to 11 bases. Germline CDR1 MDHEN, CDR2 SYDVKM. CDR3 sequence reads: CASNAGSSYEQYF. The CDR3 bases are TGTGCCAGCAACGCAGGGTCATCCTACGAGCAGTACTTC.

Concerning this clonotype itself: The germline gene is not matched at one end of the junction; a read error may be the cause. The chain has TRBV27 and TRBJ2-2; TRBD2 is a possible D gene (5 bases). Germline V CDR1 and CDR2: MNHEY, SMNVEV (reference sequence). The CDR3 consists of 13 residues. CDR3: CASSLEITGELVF. CDR3 sequence (DNA): TGTGCCAGCAGTCTCGAGATCACCGGGGAGCTGGTTTTT.

This clonotype was detected ten times or more. In nucleotides, the CDR3 is TGTGCCTGGAGTGTGGGACCTGGAAACACCATATATTTT. Its translation: CAWSVGPGNTIYF. This chain joins TRBV30 and TRBJ1-3, with D perhaps TRBD1 (5 bases). Germline lookup yields CDR1 GTSNPN and CDR2 SVGIG (reference sequence). The CDR3 loop spans 13 amino acids. Trimming took off 0 bases at V and 2 bases at J, with 5 bases between the two ends.

In DNA form, the CDR3 reads TGCGCCAGCAGCCGGGACAGTCAAACCGGGGAGCTGTTTTTT. This codes for CASSRDSQTGELFF. The chain employs TRBV10-2 and TRBJ2-2; 7 positions match TRBD1. The CDR3 has 14 amino acids. CDR1 is WSHSY, CDR2 SAAADI, per germline. The ends lost 6 bases at V and 5 bases at J; junction bases unmatched: 6.

This chain uses TRBV7-8 with TRBJ2-7; a weak D match, TRBD1 (6 bases). This CDR3 has 14 amino acids. In germline, CDR1 is SGHVS, CDR2 FQNEAQ. The V end lost 6 bases, the J end lost 2 bases, and 14 bases lay between the germline ends. This CDR3 is CASRPHRETYEQYF. The DNA of the CDR3 is TGTGCCAGCAGACCACACAGGGAAACCTACGAGCAGTACTTC.

This clonotype was seen ten or more times. V is TRBV6-1 and J is TRBJ2-7; D unresolved. V lost 7 bases and J lost 2, with 12 bases in between. The germline CDR1 and CDR2 sequences are MNHNS and SASEGT. This CDR3 region has 13 residues. The CDR3 sequence: CASNYDTAYEQYF. In nucleotides, the CDR3 is TGTGCCAGCAACTATGACACCGCCTACGAGCAGTACTTC.

In its sample, this clonotype was seen a few times. The V call is TRBV11-3, the J call TRBJ2-2; D is possibly TRBD1 (5 bases). V gave up 3 bases and J gave up 1 base, with 9 bases separating them. Per germline, CDR1 SGHNT and CDR2 YENEEA. The CDR3 sequence is 15 residues long. This CDR3 is CASSFSGQNTGELFF. DNA of the CDR3: TGTGCCAGCAGCTTTTCCGGACAGAACACCGGGGAGCTGTTTTTT.

This clonotype appeared many times. This rearrangement joins TRBV27 to TRBJ1-1, with unresolved D. The CDR3 spans 14 residues. Germline loops: CDR1 MNHEY, CDR2 SMNVEV (reference sequence). V was cut by 5 bases and J by 4 bases, with 14 bases left in between. CDR3 region: CASSKLRGGTEAFF. DNA of the CDR3: TGTGCCAGCAGTAAGTTGCGGGGAGGCACTGAAGCTTTCTTT.

The chain couples TRBV7-3 to TRBJ2-1; a possible D gene is TRBD1 (5 bases). The CDR3 is 14 amino acids. Germline CDR1 SGHTA, CDR2 FQGTGA. V lost 5 bases and J 2 bases, leaving 10 bases between the germline ends. In DNA, the CDR3 is TGTGCCAGCAGCGCCCCAGGGACCTACAATGAGCAGTTCTTC. As protein: CASSAPGTYNEQFF.

The chain employs TRBV5-1 and TRBJ1-1; 11 bases are a match to TRBD1. This CDR3 contains 15 residues. CDR1 SGHRS and CDR2 YFSETQ come from the germline V gene. After removal of 6 bases from V and 3 bases from J, the junction contained 7 bases not matched to a gene. The CDR3 DNA reads as TGCGCCAGCACCACGTCGGGACAGGGGGACACTGAAGCTTTCTTT. This encodes CASTTSGQGDTEAFF.

This clonotype was counted at least ten times. The rearrangement uses TRBV3-1 and TRBJ2-1, with D perhaps TRBD2 (6 bases). CDR1 is LGHDT and CDR2 is YNNKEL in the germline V gene (reference sequence). Between the trimmed V and J ends, which lost 4 bases and 4 bases, there was a span of 11 bases. CDR3 size: 14 residues. CDR3 sequence reads: CASSPRAGYNEQFF. CDR3 nucleotide sequence: TGTGCCAGCAGCCCCCGAGCGGGTTACAATGAGCAGTTCTTC.

The rearrangement uses TRBV20-1 and TRBJ1-3, with 8 bases identical to TRBD1. V trimming: 0 bases; J trimming: 0 bases; junction bases outside the gene matches: 13. The CDR3 is 19 amino acids. Per the germline V gene, CDR1 is DFQATT and CDR2 is SNEGSKA (reference sequence). CDR3 in amino acids: CSARDGQGAAGNSGNTIYF. The CDR3 DNA follows: TGCAGTGCTAGAGATGGGCAGGGGGCGGCAGGTAACTCTGGAAACACCATATATTTT.

At least ten counts were recorded for this clonotype. The chain uses TRBV24-1 and TRBJ2-3, with no clear D. Trimming removed 4 bases at V and 3 bases at J, with 13 bases between. CDR1 KGHDR and CDR2 SFDVKD come from the germline V gene. The CDR3 contains 15 residues. The CDR3 bases are TGTGCCACCAGTGACCCCCCACATGGGACAGATACGCAGTATTTT. It is translated as CATSDPPHGTDTQYF.

This clonotype was found many times. This chain uses TRBV28 with TRBJ2-1, with a tentative D call TRBD1 (6 bases). This CDR3 is 12 amino acids long. Trimming pared 5 bases from V and 6 bases from J, leaving 8 bases between. Germline CDR1 and CDR2: MDHEN and SYDVKM. The CDR3 bases are TGTGCCAGCAGTACACAGGGCAATGAGCAGTTCTTC. This encodes CASSTQGNEQFF.